This TCR beta chain was sequenced during a study of T cells in narcolepsy. General study findings and limits: In some patient and control memory CD4+ samples, autoreactive clones were absent. Reportedly, autoreactive clonotypes were serially detected in patients' blood but not controls'. HCRT-specific and TRIB2-specific autoreactive clonotypes appeared among same-patient CSF and blood CD4+ clonotypes.

This clone appeared a few times. No antigen is known for it. Data came from immunoSEQ multiplex PCR; TCRdb stores just in-frame clones and leaves some out. The top ten hold roughly an eighth of the sample, which has roughly 22,000 clones, around 63% seen once. CDR3 size: 13 residues. Germline values: CDR1 SGHTS, CDR2 YDEGEE. The V gene lost 8 bases and the J gene lost 1 base, with 10 bases spanning the gap. The receptor was derived from a human donor in good health. This rearrangement joins TRBV5-8 to TRBJ1-5, with D unresolved. What was sequenced was memory (CD45RA-) CD4+ T cells from blood. This chain's CDR3 is CASRLESNQPQHF. CDR3 sequence (DNA): TGTGCCAGTCGTTTGGAAAGCAATCAGCCCCAGCATTTT. Filled out from reference TRBV5-8 and TRBJ1-5, the complete variable domain reads EAGVTQSPTHLIKTRGQQATLRCSPISGHTSVYWYQQALGLGLQFLLWYDEGEERNRGNFPPRFSGRQFPNYSSELNVNALELEDSALYLCASRLESNQPQHFGDGTRLSIL.